This T cell receptor beta chain appears in the sequencing data of a study of cytomegalovirus exposure and HLA in healthy donors. Germline CDR1 and CDR2: SGHRS and YFSETQ. The CDR3 runs 15 residues. J gave up 7 bases and V 4 bases, and 4 bases lay outside the gene matches. The PCR made use of 60 Vbeta and 13 Jbeta primers. Per the study methods: As a later analysis found, there were 80 million or so unique TCR beta chains, of which 8.5 million to 13 million were shared. The protocol was immunoSEQ multiplex PCR, while the TCRdb copy is restricted to in-frame clones and leaves out a portion. V, J and clone size reflect that table, while D and trimming were determined from the DNA. The sample records more than 65,000 clones, around 79% being singletons. Remarks on this clone: Its cognate antigen is unknown.

Notes on the study in general: HLA alleles showed associations with 16,951 TCR beta sequences in a later analysis, at a 0.05 false discovery rate.

The clonotype originates from a female donor in good health and CMV-seronegative. Source material: PBMCs. The gene calls are TRBV5-1 and TRBJ1-6; 11 bases agree with TRBD1. In nucleotides, the CDR3 is TGCGCCAGCAGCCTGGGACAGGGGGGGAATTCACCCCTCCACTTT. It codes for CASSLGQGGNSPLHF.